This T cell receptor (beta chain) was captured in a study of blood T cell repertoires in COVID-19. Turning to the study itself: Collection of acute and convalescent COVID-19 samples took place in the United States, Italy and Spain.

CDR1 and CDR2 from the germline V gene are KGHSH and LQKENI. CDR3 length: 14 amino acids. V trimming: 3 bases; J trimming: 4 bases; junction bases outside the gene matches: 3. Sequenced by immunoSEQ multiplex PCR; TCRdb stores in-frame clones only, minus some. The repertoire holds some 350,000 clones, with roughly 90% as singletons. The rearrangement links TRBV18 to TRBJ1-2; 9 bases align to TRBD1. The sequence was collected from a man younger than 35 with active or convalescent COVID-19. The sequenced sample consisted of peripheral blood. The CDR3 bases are TGTGCCAGCTCACCTGGGACAGGGACCTATGGCTACACCTTC. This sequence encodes CASSPGTGTYGYTF.